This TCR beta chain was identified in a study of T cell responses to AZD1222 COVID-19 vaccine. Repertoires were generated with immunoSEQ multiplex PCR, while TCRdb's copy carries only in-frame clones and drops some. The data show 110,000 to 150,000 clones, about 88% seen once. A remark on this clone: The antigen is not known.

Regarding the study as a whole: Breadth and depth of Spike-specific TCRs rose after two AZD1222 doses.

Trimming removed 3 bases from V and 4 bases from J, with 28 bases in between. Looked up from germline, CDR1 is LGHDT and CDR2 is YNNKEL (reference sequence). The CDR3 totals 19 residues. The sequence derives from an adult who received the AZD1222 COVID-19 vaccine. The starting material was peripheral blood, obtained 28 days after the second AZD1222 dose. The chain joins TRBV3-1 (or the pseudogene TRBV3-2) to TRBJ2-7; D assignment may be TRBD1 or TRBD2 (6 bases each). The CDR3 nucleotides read TGTGCCAGCAGCCATACCGGCCCCCAGGGGTTGATTAGCGGATACGAGCAGTACTTC. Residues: CASSHTGPQGLISGYEQYF.